This paragraph reports one T cell receptor (beta chain). The target antigen is unknown. CDR3 length: 12 residues. With 5 bases clipped from V and 5 bases from J, the junction kept 2 bases outside the gene matches. CDR1 is MGHDK and CDR2 is SYGVNS in the germline V gene. Starting from PBMCs, sorting isolated CD4+ and CD8+ T cells. The data were taken from a study of CD8+ T cells in alopecia areata. Study outcomes and limitations: Normal skin contains resident alphabeta T cells, and these are also sequenced in scalp samples. Clonality exceeded that of normal scalp in lesional scalp, most notably in alopecia totalis/universalis. With patients, TCR sharing proved less clear than in mice, a difference possibly related to HLA.

Sequencing templates came from extracted RNA that was reverse transcribed into cDNA. Repertoires were generated with immunoSEQ multiplex PCR, while TCRdb's copy carries only in-frame clones and drops some. The repertoire has 100,000 to 150,000 clones, 55% to 65% of them found once; the top ten carry about 3%. The sequence was collected from a human donor in good health. The rearrangement joins TRBV25-1 to TRBJ2-7; TRBD1 matches 8 bases. Specimen: CD4+ T cells sorted from blood. The CDR3 reads CASSSRGHEQYF. In DNA form, the CDR3 reads TGTGCCAGCAGTAGCAGGGGGCACGAGCAGTACTTC.